This section outlines one T cell receptor beta chain sequence together with its context. The germline gives CDR1 SGHTA, CDR2 FQGTGA. The CDR3 sequence is 16 residues long. J gave up 5 bases and V 1 base, and 8 bases lay outside the gene matches. The sample is drawn from a study of blood T cell repertoires in COVID-19. Turning to the study itself: The United States, Italy and Spain supplied acute and convalescent COVID-19 samples.

Patients of the Seattle cohort, enrolled during active infection, were followed longitudinally. Per the study methods: Amplification of reference gene primers provided the estimated nucleated cell counts. Generated by immunoSEQ multiplex PCR, the TCRdb table keeps only in-frame clones and is missing some. V and J calls and clone size are copied from that table; D and trimming were computed from the DNA. This table holds about 150,000 clones, about 83% found once. Sequences were obtained from peripheral blood. The chain has TRBV7-3 and TRBJ2-5; 9 bases line up with TRBD2. The TCR was taken from a woman at least 80 years old with COVID-19, enrolled during active disease. Written as DNA, the CDR3 is TGTGCCAGCAGCTTAAGTCTGCGGGGGGGTATGGAGACCCAGTACTTC. Its protein is CASSLSLRGGMETQYF.